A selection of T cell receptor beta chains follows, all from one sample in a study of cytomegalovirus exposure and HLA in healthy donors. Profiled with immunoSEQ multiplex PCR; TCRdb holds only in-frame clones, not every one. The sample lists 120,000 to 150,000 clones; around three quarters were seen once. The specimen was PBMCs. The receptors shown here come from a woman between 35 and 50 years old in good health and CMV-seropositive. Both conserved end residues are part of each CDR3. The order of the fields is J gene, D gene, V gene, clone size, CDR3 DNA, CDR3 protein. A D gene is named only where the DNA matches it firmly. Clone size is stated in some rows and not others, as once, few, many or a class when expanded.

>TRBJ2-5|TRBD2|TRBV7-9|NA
TGTTCCAGCAGCGCCCGACTAGCGCAATGGCAAGAGACCCAGTACTTC
CSSSARLAQWQETQYF
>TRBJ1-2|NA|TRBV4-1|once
TGCGCCAGCAGCCAAGAGTCTTGGGCGCGTGGCTACACCTTC
CASSQESWARGYTF
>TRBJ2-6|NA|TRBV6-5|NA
TGTGCCACGTTGGCGGCTAATGGGGCCAACGTCCTGACTTTC
CATLAANGANVLTF
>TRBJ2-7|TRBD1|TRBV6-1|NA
TGTGCCAGCAGTGAAGAGACAGGGGGTGCTCAGAGCTCCTACGAGCAGTACTTC
CASSEETGGAQSSYEQYF
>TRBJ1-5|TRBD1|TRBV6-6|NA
TGTGCCAGCAGCGGCGCAGGGGGGAGCAATCAGCCCCAGCATTTT
CASSGAGGSNQPQHF
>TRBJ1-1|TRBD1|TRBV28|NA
TGTGCCAGCAGTCTACCCGGACAGGGATCTGAAGCTTTCTTT
CASSLPGQGSEAFF
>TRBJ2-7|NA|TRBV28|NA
TGTGCCACCTTCGGTGTCGGAGACCCTTCCTACGAGCAGTACTTC
CATFGVGDPSYEQYF
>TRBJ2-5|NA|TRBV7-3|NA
TGTGCCAGCAGCTTAACTGGTGGAGGCAGGGAGACCCAGTACTTC
CASSLTGGGRETQYF
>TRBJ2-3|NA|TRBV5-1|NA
TGCGCCAGCGATCCGGGAGAGGGAGATACGCAGTATTTT
CASDPGEGDTQYF
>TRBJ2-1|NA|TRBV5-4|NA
TGTGCCAGCAGCTTGGGAGGCAGTGTCTACAATGAGCAGTTCTTC
CASSLGGSVYNEQFF
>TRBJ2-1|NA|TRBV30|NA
TGTGCCTGGAGTGCGGGACTCACTGGGTATGAGCAGTTCTTC
CAWSAGLTGYEQFF
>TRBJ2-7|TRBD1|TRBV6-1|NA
TGTGCCAGCAGTGTTGAGGACAGGAGCTCCTACGAGCAGTACTTC
CASSVEDRSSYEQYF
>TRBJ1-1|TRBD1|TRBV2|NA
TGTGCCAGCAGGAAGGACAGGGAGGACACTGAAGCTTTCTTT
CASRKDREDTEAFF
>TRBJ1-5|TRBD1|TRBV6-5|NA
TGTGCCAGCAGCCCGACAGGGTATAGCAATCAGCCCCAGCATTTT
CASSPTGYSNQPQHF
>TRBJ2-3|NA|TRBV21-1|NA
TGTGCCAGCAGCAAAGCGCTTTCTTTGGTAGCGGGGGCCCTTACGCAGTATTTT
CASSKALSLVAGALTQYF
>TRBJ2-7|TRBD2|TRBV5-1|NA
TGCGCCAGCAGGCCTAGCGGGAAATTCTTCGAGCAGTACTTC
CASRPSGKFFEQYF